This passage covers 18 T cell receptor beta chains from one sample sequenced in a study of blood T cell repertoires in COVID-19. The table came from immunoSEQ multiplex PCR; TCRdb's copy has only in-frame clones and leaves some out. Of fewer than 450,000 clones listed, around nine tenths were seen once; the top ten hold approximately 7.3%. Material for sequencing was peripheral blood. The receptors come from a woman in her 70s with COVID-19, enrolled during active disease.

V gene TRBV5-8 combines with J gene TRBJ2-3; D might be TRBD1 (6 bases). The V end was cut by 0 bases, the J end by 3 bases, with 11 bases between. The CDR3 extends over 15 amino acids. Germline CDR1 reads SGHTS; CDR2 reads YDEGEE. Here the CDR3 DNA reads TGTGCCAGCAGCTTGGCCAGGGGACCAACAGATACGCAGTATTTT. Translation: CASSLARGPTDTQYF.

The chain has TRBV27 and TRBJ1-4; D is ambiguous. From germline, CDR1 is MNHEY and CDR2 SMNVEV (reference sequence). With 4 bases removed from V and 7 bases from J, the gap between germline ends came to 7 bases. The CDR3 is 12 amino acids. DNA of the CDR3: TGTGCCAGCAGTTCTCTCGGTGAAAAACTGTTTTTT. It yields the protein CASSSLGEKLFF. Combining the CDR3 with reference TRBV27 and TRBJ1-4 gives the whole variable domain EAQVTQNPRYLITVTGKKLTVTCSQNMNHEYMSWYRQDPGLGLRQIYYSMNVEVTDKGDVPEGYKVSRKEKRNFPLILESPSPNQTSLYFCASSSLGEKLFFGSGTQLSVL.

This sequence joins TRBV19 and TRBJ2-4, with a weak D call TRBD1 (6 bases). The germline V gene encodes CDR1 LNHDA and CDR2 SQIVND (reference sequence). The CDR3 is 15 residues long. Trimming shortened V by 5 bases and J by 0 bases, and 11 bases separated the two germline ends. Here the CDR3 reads CASSVGQLAKNIQYF. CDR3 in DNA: TGTGCCAGTAGTGTCGGACAGTTAGCCAAAAACATTCAGTACTTC.

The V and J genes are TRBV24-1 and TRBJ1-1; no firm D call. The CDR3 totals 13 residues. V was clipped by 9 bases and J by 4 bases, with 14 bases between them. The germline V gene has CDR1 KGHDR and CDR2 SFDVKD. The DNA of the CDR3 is TGTGCCACCCAATCTGACACGAGCACTGAAGCTTTCTTT. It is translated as CATQSDTSTEAFF.

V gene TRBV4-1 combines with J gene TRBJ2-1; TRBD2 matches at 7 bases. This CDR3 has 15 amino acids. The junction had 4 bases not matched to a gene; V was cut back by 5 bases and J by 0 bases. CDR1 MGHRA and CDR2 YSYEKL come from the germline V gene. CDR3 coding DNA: TGCGCCAGCAGCAGTTCGGGGGGCTCCTACAATGAGCAGTTCTTC. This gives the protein CASSSSGGSYNEQFF.

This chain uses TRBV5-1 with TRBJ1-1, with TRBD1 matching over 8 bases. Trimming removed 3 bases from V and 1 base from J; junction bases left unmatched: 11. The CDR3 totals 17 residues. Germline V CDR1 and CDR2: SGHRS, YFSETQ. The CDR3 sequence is CASSWGRQGWGNTEAFF. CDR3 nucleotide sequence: TGCGCCAGCAGCTGGGGACGACAGGGGTGGGGGAACACTGAAGCTTTCTTT.

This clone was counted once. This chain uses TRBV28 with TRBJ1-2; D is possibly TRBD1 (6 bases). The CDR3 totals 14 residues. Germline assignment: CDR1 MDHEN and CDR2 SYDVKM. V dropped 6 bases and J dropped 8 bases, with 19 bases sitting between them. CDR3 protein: CASSRPGTRGGYTF. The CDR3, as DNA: TGTGCCAGCAGCCGCCCGGGGACAAGAGGGGGCTACACCTTC.

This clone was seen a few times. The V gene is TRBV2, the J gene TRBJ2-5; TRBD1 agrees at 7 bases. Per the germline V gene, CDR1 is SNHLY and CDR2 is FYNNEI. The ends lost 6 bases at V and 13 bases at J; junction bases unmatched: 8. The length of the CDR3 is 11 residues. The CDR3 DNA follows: TGTGCCAGCAGCCAAATCCCAGGGGGGTACTTC. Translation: CASSQIPGGYF. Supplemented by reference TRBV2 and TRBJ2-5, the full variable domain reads EPEVTQTPSHQVTQMGQEVILRCVPISNHLYFYWYRQILGQKVEFLVSFYNNEISEKSEIFDDQFSVERPDGSNFTLKIRSTKLEDSAMYFCASSQIPGGYFGPGTRLLVL.

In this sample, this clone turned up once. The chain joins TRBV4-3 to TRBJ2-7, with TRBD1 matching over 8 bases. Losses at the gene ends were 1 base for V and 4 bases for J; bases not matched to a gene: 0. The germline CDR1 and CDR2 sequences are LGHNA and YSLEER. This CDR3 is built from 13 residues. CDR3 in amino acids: CASSQGTGYEQYF. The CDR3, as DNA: TGCGCCAGCAGCCAAGGGACAGGGTACGAGCAGTACTTC.

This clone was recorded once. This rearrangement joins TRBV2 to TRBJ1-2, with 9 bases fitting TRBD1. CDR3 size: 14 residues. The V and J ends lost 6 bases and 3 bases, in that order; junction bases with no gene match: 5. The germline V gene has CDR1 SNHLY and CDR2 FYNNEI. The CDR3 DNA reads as TGTGCCAGCAGGACACAGGGGGCGGACTATGGCTACACCTTC. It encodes CASRTQGADYGYTF.

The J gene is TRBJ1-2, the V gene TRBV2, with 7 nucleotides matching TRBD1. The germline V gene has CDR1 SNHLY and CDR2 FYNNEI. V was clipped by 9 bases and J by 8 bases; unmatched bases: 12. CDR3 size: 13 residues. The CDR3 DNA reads TGTGCCAGAGTCCCGGGACAGTTGAGGGGCTACACCTTC. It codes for CARVPGQLRGYTF.

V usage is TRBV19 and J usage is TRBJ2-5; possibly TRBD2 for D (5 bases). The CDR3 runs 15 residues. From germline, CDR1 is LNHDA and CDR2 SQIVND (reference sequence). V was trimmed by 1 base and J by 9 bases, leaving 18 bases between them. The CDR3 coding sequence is TGTGCCAGTAGTATAGTCCCTCCCCCCGGACTGGCCCAGTACTTC. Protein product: CASSIVPPPGLAQYF.

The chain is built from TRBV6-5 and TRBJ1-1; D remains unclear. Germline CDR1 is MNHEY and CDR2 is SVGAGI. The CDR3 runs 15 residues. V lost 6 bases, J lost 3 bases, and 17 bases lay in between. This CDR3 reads CASRSPEGRDTEAFF. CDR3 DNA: TGTGCCAGCAGGTCCCCTGAGGGCCGCGACACTGAAGCTTTCTTT.

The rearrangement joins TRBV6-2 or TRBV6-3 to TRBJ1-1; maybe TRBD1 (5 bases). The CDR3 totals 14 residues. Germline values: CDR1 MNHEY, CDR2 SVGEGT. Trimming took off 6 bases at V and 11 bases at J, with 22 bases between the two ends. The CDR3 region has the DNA TGTGCCAGCAGCCCTCACAAGACAGTTGCAGAGGCTTTCTTT. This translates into CASSPHKTVAEAFF.

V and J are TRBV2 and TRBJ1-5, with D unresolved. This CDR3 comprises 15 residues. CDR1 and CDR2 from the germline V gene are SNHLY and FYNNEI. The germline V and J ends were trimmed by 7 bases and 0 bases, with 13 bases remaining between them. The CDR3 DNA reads TGTGCCAGCACCCTAGGCACACATAGCAATCAGCCCCAGCATTTT. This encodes CASTLGTHSNQPQHF.

In DNA form, the CDR3 reads TGTGCCACCAGTGATTTATCTAGCGGGGGTCGCCTCAACACCGGGGAGCTGTTTTTT. It codes for CATSDLSSGGRLNTGELFF. This sequence joins TRBV24-1 and TRBJ2-2, with TRBD2 matching 10 bases. Looked up from germline, CDR1 is KGHDR and CDR2 is SFDVKD. The junction had 9 bases not matched to a gene; V was cut back by 1 base and J by 2 bases. The CDR3 consists of 19 residues.

The CDR3 DNA reads as TGTGCCAACTCCGTTCGGGGGACTGAAGCTTTCTTT. Encoded protein: CANSVRGTEAFF. V is TRBV12-3 or TRBV12-4 and J is TRBJ1-1; maybe TRBD1 (5 bases). The germline V and J ends were trimmed by 10 bases and 5 bases, with 14 bases remaining between them. This CDR3 contains 12 residues.

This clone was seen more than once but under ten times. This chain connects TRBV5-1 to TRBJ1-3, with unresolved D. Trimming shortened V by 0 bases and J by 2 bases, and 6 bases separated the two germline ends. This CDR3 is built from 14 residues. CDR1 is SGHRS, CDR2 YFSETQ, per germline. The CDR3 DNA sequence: TGCGCCAGCAGCTTGGAAACAGCTGGAAACACCATATATTTT. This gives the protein CASSLETAGNTIYF.